A single sample gave rise to the 28 T cell receptor beta chains below, sequenced in a study of radiotherapy plus CTLA-4 blockade in lung cancer listed by TCRdb under 2018. Preparation of the library involved the immunoSEQ multiplex PCR assay. The immuneACCESS repertoire file appears here via TCRdb, limited to in-frame rearrangements. These files lack a portion of the clones; in checked studies, under half of the deficit traces to unresolved V genes, and the cause of the others is not known. The sample profile shows over 75,000 clones; 80% to 90% of them were found once. Of the sample, around 0.79% is held by the ten largest clones. The material was peripheral blood, obtained from a patient treated with radiotherapy plus ipilimumab. The receptors originated from a human donor with non-small cell lung cancer who had stable disease on radiotherapy plus ipilimumab.

The chain employs TRBV28 and TRBJ1-4; 8 bases are shared with TRBD1. Germline CDR1 and CDR2: MDHEN and SYDVKM. This CDR3 spans 12 amino acids. Trimming took 10 bases from V and 7 from J; bases not matched to a gene: 5. CDR3 sequence: CAIGQGSEKLFF. The CDR3 bases are TGTGCCATCGGACAGGGTAGTGAAAAACTGTTTTTT.

This chain joins TRBV10-2 and TRBJ1-2; D gene uncertain. The germline gives CDR1 WSHSY, CDR2 SAAADI. Between the trimmed V and J ends, which lost 4 bases and 4 bases, there was a span of 13 bases. This CDR3 spans 14 amino acids. The CDR3 DNA reads TGCGCCAGCAGTGGCTCGGTGACAAGCTATGGCTACACCTTC. Its protein is CASSGSVTSYGYTF.

The chain employs TRBV5-4 and TRBJ1-4; D unclear. Germline CDR1 SGHNT, CDR2 YYREEE (reference sequence). V dropped 4 bases and J dropped 8 bases, with 9 bases sitting between them. The CDR3 has 12 amino acids. CDR3 DNA sequence: TGTGCCAGCAGCACACCCAACGAAAAACTGTTTTTT. The encoded protein is CASSTPNEKLFF.

The chain employs TRBV5-4 and TRBJ1-6, with a weak D call TRBD1 (5 bases). V lost 4 bases to trimming and J lost 7 bases, with 12 bases between them. Germline V CDR1 and CDR2: SGHNT, YYREEE (reference sequence). This CDR3 has 14 residues. CDR3 amino acids: CASSRGTANSPLHF. The CDR3 DNA reads TGTGCCAGCAGCCGGGGGACGGCCAATTCACCCCTCCACTTT.

The rearrangement joins TRBV10-1 to TRBJ1-2; D unresolved. V dropped 7 bases and J dropped 1 base, with 13 bases sitting between them. Germline CDR1 and CDR2: WNHNN and SYGVQD (reference sequence). CDR3 length: 14 residues. DNA for the CDR3: TGCGCCAGCAATACCGGGTTCATTAACTATGGCTACACCTTC. Its translation is CASNTGFINYGYTF.

The gene calls are TRBV18 and TRBJ2-5, with 8 bases matching TRBD1. The J segment lost 5 bases and the V segment lost 2 bases, leaving 4 bases of the junction unmatched. The length of the CDR3 is 14 residues. The germline V gene encodes CDR1 KGHSH and CDR2 LQKENI. The chain's CDR3 is CASSPDAGGETQYF. The CDR3 DNA reads as TGTGCCAGCTCACCAGACGCAGGGGGCGAGACCCAGTACTTC.

The rearrangement links TRBV7-8 to TRBJ2-4; 9 bases are shared with TRBD1. CDR1 and CDR2 (germline): SGHVS, FQNEAQ. The length of the CDR3 is 16 residues. V dropped 5 bases and J dropped 1; count of bases not matched to a gene: 6. CDR3 in amino acids: CASSVRDRDAKNIQYF. The CDR3 nucleotides read TGTGCCAGCAGCGTCCGGGACAGGGATGCCAAAAACATTCAGTACTTC.

The V call is TRBV5-1, the J call TRBJ1-1; no firm D call. The V gene's germline CDR1 is SGHRS and CDR2 YFSETQ. V lost 0 bases to trimming and J lost 0 bases, with 9 bases between them. CDR3 length: 15 amino acids. As DNA, the CDR3 is TGCGCCAGCAGCTTGGAGGTCGGAATGAACACTGAAGCTTTCTTT. It is translated as CASSLEVGMNTEAFF.

This chain connects TRBV2 to TRBJ2-1, with 7 bases fitting TRBD1. The CDR3 runs to 12 residues. Trimming at V came to 6 bases and at J to 9 bases, leaving 5 bases not matched to a gene. Per the germline V gene, CDR1 is SNHLY and CDR2 is FYNNEI. The CDR3 region has the DNA TGTGCCAGCAGGAGGGGGCAAGGTGAGCAGTTCTTC. Translating it yields CASRRGQGEQFF.

The V call is TRBV28, the J call TRBJ2-7; D might be TRBD1 or TRBD2, each matching 5 bases. V gave up 5 bases and J gave up 2 bases, with 7 bases separating them. This CDR3 spans 12 amino acids. Germline V gene sequence: CDR1 MDHEN, CDR2 SYDVKM. In nucleotides, the CDR3 is TGTGCCAGCAGTGGGGGTGCCTACGAGCAGTACTTC. Its protein product is CASSGGAYEQYF.

This clone was seen only a few times. The rearrangement uses TRBV19 and TRBJ2-7; D is unclear. Germline V gene sequence: CDR1 LNHDA, CDR2 SQIVND (reference sequence). V lost 4 bases to trimming and J lost 6 bases, with 13 bases between them. This CDR3 contains 13 residues. CDR3: CASSNERSGEQYF. The CDR3 DNA reads TGTGCCAGTAGTAATGAGCGATCCGGCGAGCAGTACTTC.

The chain has TRBV28 and TRBJ2-5; no firm D call. The DNA end lines up better with TRBJ2-7; the J call may be wrong. Germline CDR1 reads MDHEN; CDR2 reads SYDVKM. This CDR3 has 12 amino acids. DNA for the CDR3: TGTGCCAGCAGGGGGTCCCTATACGAGCAGTACTTC. Protein sequence: CASRGSLYEQYF.

V and J are TRBV28 and TRBJ2-7, with a weak D call TRBD2 (6 bases). Trimming took off 6 bases at V and 6 bases at J, with 12 bases between the two ends. Per the germline V gene, CDR1 is MDHEN and CDR2 is SYDVKM. There are 12 residues in the CDR3. The CDR3 nucleotides read TGTGCCAGCAGCCTCCTGGGGGGCGAGCAGTACTTC. It encodes CASSLLGGEQYF.

This clone was seen a single time. J is TRBJ2-7 and V is TRBV11-2; 7 bases map to TRBD1. The CDR3 covers 15 residues. V gave up 5 bases and J gave up 1 base; unmatched junction bases: 8. Germline CDR1 and CDR2: SGHAT and FQNNGV. CDR3 bases: TGTGCCAGCAGCCTGCAGGGGGTCGGATCCTACGAGCAGTACTTC. Amino acids: CASSLQGVGSYEQYF.

The CDR3 region is CAWSLTHGGAGYEQYF. CDR3 bases: TGTGCCTGGAGTCTTACTCACGGTGGTGCGGGCTACGAGCAGTACTTC. This chain uses TRBV30 with TRBJ2-7; D might be TRBD2 (5 bases). V gave up 2 bases and J gave up 3 bases, with 20 bases separating them. The CDR3 extends over 16 amino acids. The germline CDR1 and CDR2 sequences are GTSNPN and SVGIG (reference sequence).

The chain joins TRBV27 to TRBJ2-7; either TRBD1 or TRBD2 may supply D (6 bases each). V was pared by 2 bases and J by 0 bases, with 11 bases between. The CDR3 has 15 amino acids. Looked up from germline, CDR1 is MNHEY and CDR2 is SMNVEV (reference sequence). As DNA, the CDR3 is TGTGCCAGCAGTTTACAGGGGAGGAGCTCCTACGAGCAGTACTTC. Encoded protein: CASSLQGRSSYEQYF.

The V call is TRBV29-1, the J call TRBJ2-5; 11 nucleotides match TRBD2. The V gene end was trimmed by 7 bases and the J gene end by 5 bases; junction bases not matched to a gene: 6. Germline CDR1 SQVTM, CDR2 ANQGSEA. This CDR3 contains 13 residues. CDR3: CSAVAGGLETQYF. CDR3 DNA sequence: TGCAGCGCAGTAGCGGGAGGGCTTGAGACCCAGTACTTC.

The chain couples TRBV5-1 to TRBJ2-5, with 12 positions matching TRBD2. This CDR3 has 17 residues. The V gene end was trimmed by 4 bases and the J gene end by 5 bases; junction bases not matched to a gene: 12. The germline gives CDR1 SGHRS, CDR2 YFSETQ. The CDR3 reads CASSILLAGGRGETQYF. In nucleotides, the CDR3 is TGCGCCAGCAGCATATTACTAGCGGGGGGCCGTGGGGAGACCCAGTACTTC.

V is TRBV9 and J is TRBJ2-7, with TRBD2 identical over 11 bases. The J segment lost 2 bases and the V segment lost 2 bases, leaving 3 bases of the junction unmatched. The CDR3 is 15 residues long. Germline V gene lookup returns CDR1 SGDLS and CDR2 YYNGEE. CDR3 residues: CASSVGTSGTYEQYF. In DNA, the CDR3 is TGTGCCAGCAGCGTTGGGACTAGCGGTACCTACGAGCAGTACTTC.

This chain links TRBV4-2 with TRBJ2-7; 7 bases line up with TRBD2. The length of the CDR3 is 15 residues. Looked up from germline, CDR1 is LGHNA and CDR2 is YNFKEQ. V lost 0 bases to trimming and J lost 2 bases; unmatched junction nucleotides: 4. The CDR3 bases are TGTGCCAGCAGCCAAGAGGGGGGGACCCCCTACGAGCAGTACTTC. Translated: CASSQEGGTPYEQYF.

This clone was recorded only once. The rearrangement uses TRBV10-3 and TRBJ1-1, with 12 bases identical to TRBD1. The CDR3 is made up of 17 amino acids. Germline-derived CDR1 and CDR2 are ENHRY and SYGVKD. Trimming took 6 bases from V and 0 from J; bases not matched to a gene: 8. CDR3 DNA sequence: TGTGCCATCAGACTTACCGGGACAGGGGGCATGAACACTGAAGCTTTCTTT. Amino acids: CAIRLTGTGGMNTEAFF.

The chain is built from TRBV2 and TRBJ1-1; TRBD1 matches at 7 bases. The germline V gene encodes CDR1 SNHLY and CDR2 FYNNEI. The CDR3 is made up of 13 amino acids. V gave up 6 bases and J gave up 7 bases; unmatched junction bases: 8. The CDR3 reads CASRVGQAYEAFF. Written as DNA, the CDR3 is TGTGCCAGCAGGGTTGGACAGGCCTATGAAGCTTTCTTT.

The J gene is TRBJ1-1, the V gene TRBV2; D is perhaps TRBD1 (5 bases). Trimming removed 6 bases at V and 1 base at J, with 9 bases between. Germline V gene lookup returns CDR1 SNHLY and CDR2 FYNNEI. The CDR3 is made up of 13 amino acids. CDR3 protein: CASRGLPNTEAFF. In DNA, the CDR3 is TGTGCCAGCAGGGGACTTCCGAACACTGAAGCTTTCTTT.

The gene calls are TRBV5-5 and TRBJ1-1, with no clear D. Germline V gene data show CDR1 as SGHKS and CDR2 as YYEKEE (reference sequence). The V end was cut by 2 bases, the J end by 0 bases, with 5 bases between. The CDR3 covers 13 residues. The DNA of the CDR3 is TGTGCCAGCAGCTTAATCATGAACACTGAAGCTTTCTTT. Its protein is CASSLIMNTEAFF.

This clone was observed once. V gene TRBV28 combines with J gene TRBJ2-3, with TRBD2 as a possible D gene (5 bases). V lost 3 bases and J 3 bases, leaving 16 bases between the germline ends. Germline V CDR1 and CDR2: MDHEN, SYDVKM. This CDR3 comprises 16 residues. For the CDR3, the DNA is TGTGCCAGCAGTTTGAGTGGGTGGGAGAGGACAGATACGCAGTATTTT. The encoded protein is CASSLSGWERTDTQYF.

This chain links TRBV6-5 with TRBJ2-6; possible D gene TRBD2, 6 bases. The V end was cut by 5 bases, the J end by 0 bases, with 8 bases between. In germline, CDR1 is MNHEY, CDR2 SVGAGI. This CDR3 has 15 amino acids. The CDR3 DNA follows: TGTGCCAGCAGTGGAGGGATCTCTGGGGCCAACGTCCTGACTTTC. Its translation is CASSGGISGANVLTF.

The rearrangement uses TRBV6-5 and TRBJ2-1, with TRBD1 matching 8 bases. V shed 6 bases and J 7 bases; nucleotides not matched to a gene: 11. Germline values: CDR1 MNHEY, CDR2 SVGAGI. The CDR3 extends over 15 amino acids. The CDR3 loop is CASRRDRGGLNEQFF. The CDR3 DNA reads TGTGCCAGCAGGCGAGACAGGGGAGGTTTGAATGAGCAGTTCTTC.

The chain has TRBV6-1 and TRBJ2-1; TRBD1 matches 7 bases. Germline CDR1 reads MNHNS; CDR2 reads SASEGT. There are 15 residues in the CDR3. Trimming took 5 bases from V and 6 from J; bases not matched to a gene: 10. The CDR3 DNA is TGTGCCAGCAGTACGACCCAGGGGGTGGGCAATGAGCAGTTCTTC. This translates into CASSTTQGVGNEQFF.